This T cell receptor beta chain was identified in a study of multiple sclerosis patients with progressive multifocal leukoencephalopathy. This clone was seen more than once but under ten times. Germline assignment: CDR1 SGHTA and CDR2 FQGTGA. The CDR3 loop spans 14 amino acids. V lost 4 bases to trimming and J lost 10 bases; unmatched junction nucleotides: 10. Time point of the sample: approximately 11 months of natalizumab therapy. Sequencing used immunoSEQ multiplex PCR; TCRdb keeps in-frame clones, though not all of them. This table has around 25,000 clones, roughly 90% appearing once. The TCR comes from a man younger than 40 with multiple sclerosis. The chain links TRBV7-3 to TRBJ2-1; 7 bases map to TRBD2. Here the sequenced sample was PBMCs, taken from a patient treated with natalizumab. CDR3 sequence (DNA): TGTGCCAGCAGCTCGGTTAGCCCCGGGGGGGAGCAGTTCTTC. It encodes CASSSVSPGGEQFF.